These 15 T cell receptor beta chains share one sample of origin, sequenced in a study of PD-L1 blockade in urothelial cancer (dated by TCRdb to the late 2010s). Library preparation employed the immunoSEQ multiplex PCR assay. Imported from immuneACCESS, the table was reduced by TCRdb to in-frame sequences with V and J called. These copies leave out some clones; in studies compared against another copy, an unresolved V gene accounts for under half, and the cause of the remainder is not known. Present in this sample are around 40,000 clones, 80% to 90% of which were seen just once. The biggest ten clones account for just under 2% of the sample. Sequenced material: PBMCs, taken around atezolizumab (anti-PD-L1) treatment. These receptors originate from a man between 60 and 75 years old with urothelial cancer.

This clone is a singleton in its sample. This chain connects TRBV5-1 to TRBJ2-5; D perhaps matches TRBD2 (5 bases). With 3 bases removed from V and 5 bases from J, the gap between germline ends came to 17 bases. The CDR3 is 15 amino acids. Germline V gene lookup returns CDR1 SGHRS and CDR2 YFSETQ. This CDR3 is CASSSSSKRRETQYF. The DNA for the CDR3 is TGCGCCAGCAGCTCCTCGTCTAAGCGGAGGGAGACCCAGTACTTC.

This clone was seen once. V gene TRBV6-6 combines with J gene TRBJ1-1; TRBD1 matches 9 bases. The CDR3 has 15 amino acids. Trimming removed 6 bases from V and 4 bases from J; junction bases left unmatched: 9. CDR1 MNHNY and CDR2 SVGAGI come from the germline V gene (reference sequence). The DNA of the CDR3 is TGTGCCAGCAGCTGGGAATGGGGACAGGGCACTGAAGCTTTCTTT. It specifies CASSWEWGQGTEAFF.

The chain uses TRBV6-4 and TRBJ1-2; 9 bases are shared with TRBD1. Germline loops: CDR1 MRHNA, CDR2 SNTAGT. The CDR3 is 15 amino acids. After removal of 0 bases from V and 6 bases from J, the junction contained 5 bases not matched to a gene. CDR3 protein: CASSDSGTGNDGYTF. The CDR3, as DNA: TGTGCCAGCAGTGACTCCGGGACAGGGAATGATGGCTACACCTTC.

In this sample, this clone turned up once. The chain recombines TRBV5-1 with TRBJ1-3, with TRBD1 as a possible D gene (6 bases). The CDR3 is 17 amino acids. V lost 0 bases, J lost 0 bases, and 13 bases lay in between. Germline V gives CDR1 SGHRS, CDR2 YFSETQ. The CDR3 DNA sequence: TGCGCCAGCAGCTTGGCCCAGGGGCGACTCTCTGGAAACACCATATATTTT. Encoded protein: CASSLAQGRLSGNTIYF. Based on the CDR3 plus reference TRBV5-1 and TRBJ1-3, the full variable domain is KAGVTQTPRYLIKTRGQQVTLSCSPISGHRSVSWYQQTPGQGLQFLFEYFSETQRNKGNFPGRFSGRQFSNSRSEMNVSTLELGDSALYLCASSLAQGRLSGNTIYFGEGSWLTVV.

V usage is TRBV28 and J usage is TRBJ1-3; TRBD1 matches 7 bases. Looked up from germline, CDR1 is MDHEN and CDR2 is SYDVKM. The CDR3 runs 14 residues. V dropped 5 bases and J dropped 2; count of bases not matched to a gene: 3. CDR3 protein: CASSPQGAGNTIYF. CDR3 sequence (DNA): TGTGCCAGCAGTCCGCAGGGGGCTGGAAACACCATATATTTT.

This chain uses TRBV29-1 with TRBJ2-7, with D uncertain. Germline-derived CDR1 and CDR2 are SQVTM and ANQGSEA. V was cut by 4 bases and J by 6 bases, with 7 bases left in between. CDR3 length equals 10 residues. CDR3 DNA: TGCAGCGTTGGACAATCCGAGCAGTACTTC. This sequence encodes CSVGQSEQYF.

V is TRBV19 and J is TRBJ1-4, with TRBD1 matching 10 bases. Germline CDR1 and CDR2: LNHDA and SQIVND (reference sequence). With 10 bases clipped from V and 8 bases from J, the junction kept 7 bases outside the gene matches. The CDR3 totals 13 residues. In nucleotides, the CDR3 is TGTGCCATTAGGGACAGGGGCGGCGAAAAACTGTTTTTT. It codes for CAIRDRGGEKLFF.

This chain connects TRBV6-6 to TRBJ2-1, with unresolved D. This CDR3 region has 15 residues. V gave up 2 bases and J gave up 2 bases, with 10 bases separating them. Looked up from germline, CDR1 is MNHNY and CDR2 is SVGAGI (reference sequence). Here the CDR3 reads CASSYDRVAYNEQFF. For the CDR3, the DNA is TGTGCCAGCAGTTACGATCGGGTCGCCTACAATGAGCAGTTCTTC.

This clone was detected only a few times. This sequence joins TRBV18 and TRBJ1-2; TRBD1 aligns across 8 bases. The V and J ends lost 4 bases and 4 bases, in that order; junction bases with no gene match: 11. The CDR3 runs 16 residues. Looked up from germline, CDR1 is KGHSH and CDR2 is LQKENI. The CDR3 nucleotides are TGTGCCAGCTCACTCGGACAGGGAAGCCCCCTCTATGGCTACACCTTC. This gives the protein CASSLGQGSPLYGYTF.

This chain links TRBV10-3 with TRBJ2-7, with TRBD1 as a possible D gene (6 bases). CDR3 size: 14 residues. Per the germline V gene, CDR1 is ENHRY and CDR2 is SYGVKD. V dropped 5 bases and J dropped 0 bases, with 11 bases sitting between them. CDR3 coding DNA: TGTGCCATCAGTTTGACAGGTGGCTCCTACGAGCAGTACTTC. Residues: CAISLTGGSYEQYF.

The chain recombines TRBV7-2 with TRBJ2-7; possible D gene TRBD1, 5 bases. The CDR3 runs to 14 residues. Germline CDR1 and CDR2: SGHTA and FQGNSA. V lost 3 bases and J 0 bases, leaving 9 bases between the germline ends. CDR3 bases: TGTGCCAGCAGCTTGGACACTTTCTCCTACGAGCAGTACTTC. Translated, it gives CASSLDTFSYEQYF.

The V gene is TRBV18, the J gene TRBJ2-1; possibly TRBD2 for D (5 bases). Germline CDR1 KGHSH, CDR2 LQKENI. V lost 3 bases, J lost 0 bases, and 12 bases lay in between. The CDR3 runs to 16 residues. The CDR3: CASSPQTTTSYNEQFF. The CDR3 coding sequence is TGTGCCAGCTCACCTCAGACTACGACCTCCTACAATGAGCAGTTCTTC.

This chain joins TRBV30 and TRBJ2-1; unclear D gene. CDR1 is GTSNPN, CDR2 SVGIG, per germline (reference sequence). The V end lost 0 bases, the J end lost 7 bases, and 10 bases lay between the germline ends. CDR3 length: 13 residues. The DNA of the CDR3 is TGTGCCTGGAGTGTACGAGTCGGGAATGAGCAGTTCTTC. Translation: CAWSVRVGNEQFF.

The chain carries TRBV11-3 and TRBJ2-1, with TRBD2 matching 7 bases. V shed 2 bases, J shed 1 base, and the junction held 8 bases outside the gene matches. CDR1 is SGHNT and CDR2 is YENEEA in the germline V gene. The CDR3 is 17 amino acids. The CDR3 sequence is CASSLIGGYLSYNEQFF. The CDR3, as DNA: TGTGCCAGCAGCTTAATCGGGGGGTATCTTTCCTACAATGAGCAGTTCTTC.

The rearrangement uses TRBV28 and TRBJ2-2; possibly TRBD1 for D (5 bases). The length of the CDR3 is 16 residues. Germline loops: CDR1 MDHEN, CDR2 SYDVKM. V was cut by 3 bases and J by 2 bases, with 13 bases left in between. Written as DNA, the CDR3 is TGTGCCAGCAGTTTGGTTGTAGACAGTAACACCGGGGAGCTGTTTTTT. This codes for CASSLVVDSNTGELFF.